This TCR beta chain came from a study of Graves' ophthalmopathy and Graves' hyperthyroidism. As the template, RNA transcripts were used to amplify TCR beta CDR3 regions. RT-PCR in the first round used HTBI primers; a second-round multiplex PCR followed. TCRdb reprocessed the multiplex PCR reads with MiXCR, giving one entry per CDR3 protein. The sample includes some 390,000 distinct CDR3 sequences, around 20% seen only once; the top ten take roughly 1.6%. V lost 5 bases, J lost 5 bases, and 18 bases lay in between. This CDR3 has 15 residues. Per germline, CDR1 SGHAT and CDR2 FQNNGV. The genes are TRBV11-2 and TRBJ2-5; D is possibly TRBD1 or TRBD2 (6 bases each). The sample taken for sequencing was peripheral blood. This clonotype originated in a woman under 30 with Graves' ophthalmopathy. In nucleotides, the CDR3 is TGTGCCAGCAGCCTAGTGGCGGGACATAGGGAGACCCAGTACTTC. Translating gives CASSLVAGHRETQYF.